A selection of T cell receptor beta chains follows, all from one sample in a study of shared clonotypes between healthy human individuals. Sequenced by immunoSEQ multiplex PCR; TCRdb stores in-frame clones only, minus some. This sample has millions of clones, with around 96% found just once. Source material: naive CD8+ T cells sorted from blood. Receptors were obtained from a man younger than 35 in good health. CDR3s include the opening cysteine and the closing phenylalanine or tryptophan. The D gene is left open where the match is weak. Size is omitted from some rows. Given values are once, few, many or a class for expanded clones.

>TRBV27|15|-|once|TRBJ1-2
CASSLDQGPIYGYTF
TGTGCCAGCAGCCTTGATCAGGGGCCCATCTATGGCTACACCTTC
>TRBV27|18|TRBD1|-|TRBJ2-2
CASSLLWVRTGDTGELFF
TGTGCCAGCAGTTTATTGTGGGTCCGGACAGGGGACACCGGGGAGCTGTTTTTT
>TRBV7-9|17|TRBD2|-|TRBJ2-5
CASSLSSTSGREETQYF
TGTGCCAGCAGCTTATCGTCAACTAGCGGGAGGGAGGAGACCCAGTACTTC
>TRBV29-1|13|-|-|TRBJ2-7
CSVEDPRAHEQYF
TGCAGCGTTGAAGATCCCAGAGCCCACGAGCAGTACTTC
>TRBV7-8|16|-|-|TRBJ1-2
CASRGINSALSYGYTF
TGTGCCAGCAGGGGGATCAACAGTGCTTTGTCTTATGGCTACACCTTC
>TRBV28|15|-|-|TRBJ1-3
CASSTSLFSGNTIYF
TGTGCCAGCAGTACCTCACTCTTCTCTGGAAACACCATATATTTT
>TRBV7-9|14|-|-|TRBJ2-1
CASSRRREDNEQFF
TGTGCCAGCAGCCGCAGGCGGGAAGACAATGAGCAGTTCTTC
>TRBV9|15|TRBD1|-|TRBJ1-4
CASSVGRGQAEKLFF
TGTGCCAGCAGCGTAGGGAGGGGGCAGGCGGAAAAACTGTTTTTT
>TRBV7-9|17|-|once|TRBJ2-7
CASSPSSDRLPRYEQYF
TGTGCCAGCAGCCCGAGCTCTGACCGATTACCCCGCTACGAGCAGTACTTC
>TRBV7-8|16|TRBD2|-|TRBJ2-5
CASSLLLAGGQETQYF
TGTGCCAGCAGCTTACTGCTAGCGGGGGGGCAAGAGACCCAGTACTTC
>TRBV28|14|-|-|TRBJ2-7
CASSFSQGYYEQYF
TGTGCCAGCAGTTTTAGTCAGGGCTACTACGAGCAGTACTTC
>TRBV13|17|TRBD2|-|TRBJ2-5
CASSSLAGGPSQETQYF
TGTGCCAGCAGCTCCTTAGCGGGAGGGCCTTCCCAAGAGACCCAGTACTTC
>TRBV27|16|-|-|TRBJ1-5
CASSLSMGGSNQPQHF
TGTGCCAGCAGTTTAAGTATGGGAGGTAGCAATCAGCCCCAGCATTTT
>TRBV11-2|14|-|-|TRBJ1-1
CASSLSMGYTEAFF
TGTGCCAGCAGCTTATCGATGGGGTACACTGAAGCTTTCTTT
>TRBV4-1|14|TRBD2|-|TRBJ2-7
CASSQVEREYEQYF
TGCGCCAGCAGCCAAGTCGAGCGGGAGTACGAGCAGTACTTC
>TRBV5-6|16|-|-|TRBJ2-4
CARSVKQALAKNIQYF
TGTGCCAGGAGTGTGAAACAGGCCCTAGCCAAAAACATTCAGTACTTC
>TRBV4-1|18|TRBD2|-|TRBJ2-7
CASSQDTTTSGRMYEQYF
TGCGCCAGCAGCCAAGATACTACGACTAGCGGGAGAATGTACGAGCAGTACTTC
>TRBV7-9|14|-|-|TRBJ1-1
CASRTGRVNTEAFF
TGTGCCAGCAGAACAGGGAGGGTGAACACTGAAGCTTTCTTT
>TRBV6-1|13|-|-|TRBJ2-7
CASSETPSYEQYF
TGTGCCAGCAGTGAAACCCCCAGTTACGAGCAGTACTTC
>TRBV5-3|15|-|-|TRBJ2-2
CARSLFHCSTGELFF
TGTGCCAGAAGCTTGTTTCACTGTTCCACCGGGGAGCTGTTTTTT
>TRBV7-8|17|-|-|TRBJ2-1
CASSLDLYGASNNEQFF
TGTGCCAGCAGCTTAGATCTCTACGGGGCCTCTAACAATGAGCAGTTCTTC
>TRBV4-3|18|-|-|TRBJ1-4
CASSQERTYTDPNEKLFF
TGCGCCAGCAGCCAAGAACGGACCTACACAGACCCTAATGAAAAACTGTTTTTT
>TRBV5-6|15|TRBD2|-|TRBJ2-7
CASSLESGGTPEQYF
TGTGCCAGCAGCTTGGAATCGGGGGGTACGCCCGAGCAGTACTTC
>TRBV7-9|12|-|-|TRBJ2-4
CASSFGKNIQYF
TGTGCCAGCAGCTTCGGCAAAAACATTCAGTACTTC
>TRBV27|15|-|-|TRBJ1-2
CASSLFNPSQYGYTF
TGTGCCAGCAGTTTATTTAATCCAAGTCAATATGGCTACACCTTC
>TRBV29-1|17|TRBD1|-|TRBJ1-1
CSVEDEDRGFMNTEAFF
TGCAGCGTTGAAGATGAGGACAGGGGATTCATGAACACTGAAGCTTTCTTT
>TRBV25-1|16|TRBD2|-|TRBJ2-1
CASSGYGGGDYNEQFF
TGTGCCAGCAGTGGATATGGCGGGGGGGATTACAATGAGCAGTTCTTC
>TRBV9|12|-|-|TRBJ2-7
CASSVDTHEQYF
TGTGCCAGCAGCGTAGATACACACGAGCAGTACTTC
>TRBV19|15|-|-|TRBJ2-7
CASRYRDDLSYEQYF
TGTGCCAGTAGATACCGGGACGACCTCTCCTACGAGCAGTACTTC
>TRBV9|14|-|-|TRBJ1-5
CASSGSPGNQPQHF
TGTGCCAGCTCCGGGTCCCCCGGCAATCAGCCCCAGCATTTT
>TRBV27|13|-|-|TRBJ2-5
CASSQTLGETQYF
TGTGCCAGCAGTCAGACGCTGGGGGAGACCCAGTACTTC
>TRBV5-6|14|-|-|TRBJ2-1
CASSFTGGEYEQFF
TGTGCCAGCAGCTTTACAGGAGGTGAATATGAGCAGTTCTTC
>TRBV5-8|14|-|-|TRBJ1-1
CASSLVAANTEAFF
TGTGCCAGCAGCTTGGTCGCAGCGAACACTGAAGCTTTCTTT
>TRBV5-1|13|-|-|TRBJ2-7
CASSQDLRQEQYF
TGCGCCAGCAGCCAGGATTTGAGGCAGGAGCAGTACTTC
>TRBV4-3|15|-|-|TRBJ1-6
CASSQEWGADSPLHF
TGCGCCAGCAGCCAAGAATGGGGGGCTGATTCACCCCTCCACTTT
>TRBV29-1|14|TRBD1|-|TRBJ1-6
CSVEGEGGSGTLHF
TGCAGCGTTGAGGGTGAAGGGGGCTCCGGGACCCTCCACTTT
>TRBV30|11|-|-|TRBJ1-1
CAWSGGLEAFF
TGTGCCTGGAGTGGCGGACTTGAAGCTTTCTTT
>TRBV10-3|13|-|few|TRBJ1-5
CAIRGDTDQPQHF
TGTGCCATCAGGGGGGACACCGATCAGCCCCAGCATTTT
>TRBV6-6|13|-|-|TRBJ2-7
CASSYSNSDEQYF
TGTGCCAGCAGTTACAGCAATTCGGACGAGCAGTACTTC
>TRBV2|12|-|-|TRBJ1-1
CASCPGNTEAFF
TGTGCCAGCTGCCCCGGGAACACTGAAGCTTTCTTT
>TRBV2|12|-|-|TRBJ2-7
CASRGPSYEQYF
TGTGCCAGCAGGGGACCGTCCTACGAGCAGTACTTC
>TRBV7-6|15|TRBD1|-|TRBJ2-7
CASSPMGQGPYEQYF
TGTGCCAGCAGCCCAATGGGACAGGGGCCCTACGAGCAGTACTTC
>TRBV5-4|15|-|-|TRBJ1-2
CASSLGLLGLYGYTF
TGTGCCAGCAGCTTGGGGTTATTAGGGCTCTATGGCTACACCTTC
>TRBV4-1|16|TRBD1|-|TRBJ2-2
CASSRETGGATGELFF
TGCGCCAGCAGCCGGGAGACAGGGGGCGCAACCGGGGAGCTGTTTTTT
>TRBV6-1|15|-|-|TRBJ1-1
CASSEGIFSNTEAFF
TGTGCCAGCAGTGAAGGGATATTCTCTAACACTGAAGCTTTCTTT